These 6 T cell receptor beta chains came from one sample sequenced in a study of blood T cell repertoires in COVID-19. Assay used: immunoSEQ multiplex PCR; TCRdb lists only in-frame clones, some missing. Seen here are roughly 120,000 clones, 80% to 95% observed once, and the top ten hold roughly 2.1%. The sample comprised peripheral blood. Receptor source: a man aged 50 to 60 with COVID-19, enrolled during active disease.

The chain employs TRBV3-1 (or the pseudogene TRBV3-2) and TRBJ2-5, with TRBD1 matching over 10 bases. V was pared by 5 bases and J by 4 bases, with 4 bases of the junction left unmatched. This CDR3 is built from 14 residues. CDR1 and CDR2 (germline): LGHDT, YNNKEL (reference sequence). The CDR3 sequence is CASSVRDRGETQYF. The CDR3 DNA reads as TGTGCCAGCAGCGTAAGGGACAGGGGAGAGACCCAGTACTTC.

V is TRBV5-4 and J is TRBJ1-2; 7 bases are a match to TRBD1. Germline V lookup: CDR1 SGHNT, CDR2 YYREEE (reference sequence). V was pared by 4 bases and J by 3 bases, with 6 bases of the junction left unmatched. This CDR3 comprises 14 residues. The CDR3 protein is CASSPRDSDYGYTF. The CDR3 nucleotides are TGTGCCAGCAGCCCCCGGGACAGTGACTATGGCTACACCTTC.

CDR3 loop: CATSREMSEDEQFF. The CDR3 nucleotides are TGTGCCACCAGCAGAGAGATGTCGGAGGATGAGCAGTTCTTC. The chain carries TRBV15 and TRBJ2-1, with D possibly being TRBD2 (5 bases). CDR3 size: 14 residues. Germline loops: CDR1 LNHNV, CDR2 YYDKDF (reference sequence). Between the trimmed V and J ends, which lost 0 bases and 8 bases, there was a span of 11 bases.

This clone appeared a single time. The chain joins TRBV5-1 to TRBJ2-3; possibly TRBD1 for D (6 bases). The CDR3 extends over 17 amino acids. CDR1 SGHRS and CDR2 YFSETQ come from the germline V gene. The V end lost 4 bases, the J end lost 0 bases, and 18 bases lay between the germline ends. The CDR3 spells CASSPKMRGSSTDTQYF. CDR3 nucleotides: TGCGCCAGCAGCCCCAAAATGAGGGGGAGTAGCACAGATACGCAGTATTTT.

This clone was seen a handful of times. The V and J genes are TRBV10-1 and TRBJ2-1; weak D call: TRBD2 (6 bases). Germline V CDR1 and CDR2: WNHNN, SYGVQD (reference sequence). The CDR3 extends over 13 amino acids. CDR3 sequence: CCHGGASYNEQFF. Here the CDR3 DNA reads TGCTGTCACGGGGGAGCGTCCTACAATGAGCAGTTCTTC.

This rearrangement joins TRBV28 to TRBJ2-3, with TRBD1 as a possible D gene (5 bases). Trimming stripped 7 bases from V and 0 bases from J, with 11 bases between. The CDR3 covers 14 residues. Germline V lookup: CDR1 MDHEN, CDR2 SYDVKM. CDR3 coding DNA: TGTGCCAGCACCGGACACCTTAGCACAGATACGCAGTATTTT. Translating gives CASTGHLSTDTQYF.